Each of the 15 T cell receptor beta chains below was sequenced from the same sample in a study of chemoradiotherapy in HPV16-positive cancers. TCRdb's table, derived via immunoSEQ multiplex PCR, lists solely in-frame clones and lacks some. The table lists fewer than 15,000 clones, roughly 61% of them singletons. This sample was obtained from a patient who underwent chemoradiotherapy. These receptors came from a human donor with HPV-associated anogenital cancer.

The V and J genes are TRBV29-1 and TRBJ2-5, with 7 bases lining up with TRBD1. V lost 4 bases to trimming and J lost 1 base; unmatched junction nucleotides: 3. Germline-derived CDR1 and CDR2 are SQVTM and ANQGSEA. The CDR3 length is 13 residues. The CDR3 reads CSVAGDSQETQYF. The CDR3 region has the DNA TGCAGCGTTGCTGGGGACAGCCAAGAGACCCAGTACTTC.

The chain has TRBV7-6 and TRBJ2-2; D perhaps matches TRBD1 (5 bases). The CDR3 length is 15 residues. Germline values: CDR1 SGHVS, CDR2 FNYEAQ. With 4 bases removed from V and 0 bases from J, the gap between germline ends came to 9 bases. The CDR3 region has the DNA TGTGCCAGCAGCTCCCCGACAGCGAACACCGGGGAGCTGTTTTTT. This translates into CASSSPTANTGELFF. Complete variable domain (other parts from reference TRBV7-6 and TRBJ2-2): GAGVSQSPRYKVTKRGQDVALRCDPISGHVSLYWYRQALGQGPEFLTYFNYEAQQDKSGLPNDRFSAERPEGSISTLTIQRTEQRDSAMYRCASSSPTANTGELFFGEGSRLTVL.

The V call is TRBV12-5, the J call TRBJ2-1; 9 bases fit TRBD1. This CDR3 comprises 17 residues. Germline CDR1 and CDR2: LGHNT and FRNRAP. With V trimmed by 0 bases and J by 4 bases, 7 bases remained unmatched. The DNA for the CDR3 is TGTGCTAGTGGTTTGGTACTGGGGACAGGGCATTACAATGAGCAGTTCTTC. As protein: CASGLVLGTGHYNEQFF.

This chain joins TRBV28 and TRBJ2-1; TRBD1 or TRBD2 may be the D gene (6 bases each). Germline CDR1 MDHEN, CDR2 SYDVKM. The CDR3 extends over 15 amino acids. Trimming left V 3 bases short and J 3 bases short, with 12 bases between. The CDR3 loop reads CASSFGGQVYNEQFF. In DNA, the CDR3 is TGTGCCAGCAGTTTTGGGGGGCAAGTCTACAATGAGCAGTTCTTC. The variable domain in full, with the rest retrieved from reference TRBV28 and TRBJ2-1, is DVKVTQSSRYLVKRTGEKVFLECVQDMDHENMFWYRQDPGLGLRLIYFSYDVKMKEKGDIPEGYSVSREKKERFSLILESASTNQTSMYLCASSFGGQVYNEQFFGPGTRLTVL.

This chain links TRBV5-4 with TRBJ1-2, with D unclear. Trimming pared 0 bases from V and 5 bases from J, leaving 8 bases between. Germline CDR1 reads SGHNT; CDR2 reads YYREEE (reference sequence). CDR3 length equals 13 residues. The DNA of the CDR3 is TGTGCCAGCAGCTTGGACAGTTTTTATGGCTACACCTTC. This translates into CASSLDSFYGYTF.

The chain has TRBV30 and TRBJ2-1, with 10 bases identical to TRBD1. The CDR3 has 15 residues. Per germline, CDR1 GTSNPN and CDR2 SVGIG (reference sequence). The V segment lost 1 base and the J segment 4 bases; nucleotides outside the gene matches: 4. The DNA for the CDR3 is TGTGCCTGGAGTGCCCCGGGACAGGGGTACAATGAGCAGTTCTTC. It specifies CAWSAPGQGYNEQFF.

This chain joins TRBV5-4 and TRBJ1-5; D is uncertain. Germline lookup yields CDR1 SGHNT and CDR2 YYREEE (reference sequence). The CDR3 covers 13 residues. Trimming left V 4 bases short and J 5 bases short, with 10 bases between. DNA for the CDR3: TGTGCCAGCAGCCCCGGGCATGATCAGCCCCAGCATTTT. The encoded protein is CASSPGHDQPQHF.

The rearrangement uses TRBV15 and TRBJ2-2; D is unresolved. There are 14 residues in the CDR3. The germline V and J ends were trimmed by 3 bases and 8 bases, with 13 bases remaining between them. Germline loops: CDR1 LNHNV, CDR2 YYDKDF (reference sequence). CDR3 coding DNA: TGTGCCACCAGCAGCCCCTATTTGAGGGGGGAGCTGTTTTTT. Protein product: CATSSPYLRGELFF.

The chain uses TRBV13 and TRBJ1-2; 7 bases match TRBD1. The CDR3 totals 15 residues. The germline gives CDR1 PRHDT, CDR2 FYEKMQ (reference sequence). Germline trimming cut 1 base from V and 0 bases from J; bases unmatched to any gene: 2. The CDR3 reads CASSLEGASNYGYTF. The CDR3 nucleotides are TGTGCCAGCAGCTTAGAGGGGGCTTCTAACTATGGCTACACCTTC.

V and J are TRBV19 and TRBJ1-5; D perhaps matches TRBD1 (6 bases). The CDR3 sequence is 18 residues long. The V end lost 6 bases, the J end lost 0 bases, and 21 bases lay between the germline ends. CDR1 is LNHDA, CDR2 SQIVND, per germline (reference sequence). The CDR3 DNA sequence: TGTGCCAGTAGGTGTTGCCCAGACAGGAGATATAGCAATCAGCCCCAGCATTTT. Translation gives CASRCCPDRRYSNQPQHF. The entire variable domain, with the rest obtained from reference TRBV19 and TRBJ1-5, is as follows: DGGITQSPKYLFRKEGQNVTLSCEQNLNHDAMYWYRQDPGQGLRLIYYSQIVNDFQKGDIAEGYSVSREKKESFPLTVTSAQKNPTAFYLCASRCCPDRRYSNQPQHFGDGTRLSIL.

This chain connects TRBV5-5 to TRBJ1-2, with unresolved D. Per germline, CDR1 SGHKS and CDR2 YYEKEE (reference sequence). Trimming removed 4 bases from V and 7 bases from J, with 23 bases in between. The CDR3 consists of 16 residues. The CDR3 sequence is CASSQVNMGFTPGYTF. The CDR3 bases are TGTGCCAGCAGCCAAGTCAACATGGGATTCACCCCTGGCTACACCTTC.

This clone has only a few counts. The J gene is TRBJ1-4, the V gene TRBV6-5; tentative D call: TRBD1 (5 bases). The CDR3 totals 15 residues. Germline lookup yields CDR1 MNHEY and CDR2 SVGAGI. V lost 6 bases, J lost 3 bases, and 14 bases lay in between. CDR3 nucleotides: TGTGCCAGCAGACGAGGGACCTCACCTAATGAAAAACTGTTTTTT. Amino acid sequence: CASRRGTSPNEKLFF.

The CDR3 loop reads CASSQGPGGDEKLFF. Here the CDR3 DNA reads TGCGCCAGCAGCCAAGGCCCAGGGGGCGATGAAAAACTGTTTTTT. This sequence joins TRBV4-1 and TRBJ1-4; 8 nucleotides align to TRBD1. Germline V gene lookup returns CDR1 MGHRA and CDR2 YSYEKL. Germline trimming cut 1 base from V and 6 bases from J; bases unmatched to any gene: 4. This CDR3 is 15 amino acids long.

The gene calls are TRBV5-1 and TRBJ2-7; tentatively, D is TRBD1 (5 bases). V was trimmed by 4 bases and J by 6 bases, leaving 20 bases between them. CDR3 length: 15 amino acids. Per the germline V gene, CDR1 is SGHRS and CDR2 is YFSETQ. The CDR3 sequence is CASSPLSRAKGEQYF. The CDR3 bases are TGCGCCAGCAGCCCCCTTTCCAGGGCGAAGGGCGAGCAGTACTTC.

The genes are TRBV12-1 and TRBJ2-7; TRBD1, the table's D call, was not compared with the DNA. TRBV12-1 is a pseudogene segment. This CDR3 has 17 amino acids. The CDR3 spells CASSFATKTGTSYEQYF. The CDR3 coding sequence is TGTGCCAGCAGCTTTGCGACCAAGACAGGTACCTCCTACGAGCAGTACTTC.